One sample yielded the 16 T cell receptor beta chains listed below, sequenced in a study of cytomegalovirus exposure and HLA in healthy donors. The PCR had 60 Vbeta and 13 Jbeta primers. The protocol was immunoSEQ multiplex PCR, while the TCRdb copy is restricted to in-frame clones and leaves out a portion. Its clone listing holds around 190,000 clones. Sequencing was performed on PBMCs. All receptors derive from a woman aged 25 to 45 in good health and CMV-seropositive.

This chain links TRBV5-1 with TRBJ2-1; 14 nucleotides agree with TRBD2. Germline V CDR1 and CDR2: SGHRS, YFSETQ. Losses at the gene ends were 1 base for V and 1 base for J; bases not matched to a gene: 4. The CDR3 has 18 residues. CDR3 nucleotides: TGCGCCAGCAGCTTGAGCGGGACTAGCGGGAGTTCCTACAATGAGCAGTTCTTC. This translates into CASSLSGTSGSSYNEQFF.

This sequence joins TRBV9 and TRBJ1-1; no clear D gene. Germline-derived CDR1 and CDR2 are SGDLS and YYNGEE. Trimming removed 5 bases from V and 6 bases from J, with 14 bases in between. CDR3 length equals 13 residues. The DNA of the CDR3 is TGTGCCAGCAGACGGGAACTGTCTTCTGAAGCTTTCTTT. Its translation: CASRRELSSEAFF.

This chain uses TRBV28 with TRBJ2-7; TRBD2 agrees at 7 bases. This CDR3 has 15 residues. Per the germline V gene, CDR1 is MDHEN and CDR2 is SYDVKM. Trimming removed 9 bases from V and 1 base from J; junction bases left unmatched: 12. CDR3 region: CASQIGGTPSYEQYF. The CDR3 bases are TGTGCCAGTCAGATCGGGGGGACCCCTTCCTACGAGCAGTACTTC.

The chain links TRBV10-2 to TRBJ1-2, with 7 positions matching TRBD1. The CDR3 sequence is 13 residues long. Germline V gene lookup returns CDR1 WSHSY and CDR2 SAAADI. The J segment lost 7 bases and the V segment lost 4 bases, leaving 6 bases of the junction unmatched. This CDR3 reads CASSGQGLGGYTF. CDR3 DNA: TGCGCCAGCAGTGGACAGGGTTTGGGTGGCTACACCTTC.

The chain joins TRBV2 to TRBJ1-1; no clear D. The CDR3 spans 17 residues. Trimming took off 6 bases at V and 2 bases at J, with 22 bases between the two ends. CDR1 is SNHLY, CDR2 FYNNEI, per germline. CDR3 sequence reads: CASSVAGRLRENTEAFF. CDR3 DNA: TGTGCCAGCAGCGTCGCTGGGAGGTTGAGGGAAAACACTGAAGCTTTCTTT.

The chain recombines TRBV28 with TRBJ2-3, with 9 nucleotides matching TRBD1. Trimming cost V 7 bases and J 3 bases; bases outside gene matches: 5. Germline V gene data show CDR1 as MDHEN and CDR2 as SYDVKM. The CDR3 is 14 amino acids. In DNA form, the CDR3 reads TGTGCCAGCACCTCTGGGACAGGGACAGATACGCAGTATTTT. Protein: CASTSGTGTDTQYF.

The gene calls are TRBV27 and TRBJ2-7; 7 bases align to TRBD2. The V gene's germline CDR1 is MNHEY and CDR2 SMNVEV (reference sequence). The CDR3 is made up of 15 amino acids. V lost 5 bases and J lost 4; bases outside the gene matches: 11. The CDR3 protein is CASSPRPAGRYEQYF. The CDR3 DNA reads as TGTGCCAGCAGTCCCCGGCCAGCGGGAAGGTACGAGCAGTACTTC.

The chain uses TRBV4-3 and TRBJ2-1, with 8 bases aligning to TRBD2. The CDR3 is 17 residues long. Germline CDR1 LGHNA, CDR2 YSLEER. After removal of 0 bases from V and 7 bases from J, the junction contained 11 bases not matched to a gene. Here the CDR3 DNA reads TGCGCCAGCAGCCAAGATTTCGGGAGGGCCACCAGAAATGAGCAGTTCTTC. It yields the protein CASSQDFGRATRNEQFF.

The genes are TRBV9 and TRBJ2-7; D is uncertain. The CDR3 spans 12 residues. With 3 bases removed from V and 5 bases from J, the gap between germline ends came to 9 bases. Germline lookup yields CDR1 SGDLS and CDR2 YYNGEE. The CDR3 region is CASSGLRNEQYF. CDR3 nucleotides: TGTGCCAGCAGCGGGCTGAGGAACGAGCAGTACTTC.

The chain has TRBV2 and TRBJ1-5; 7 bases match TRBD1. The junction had 8 bases not matched to a gene; V was cut back by 6 bases and J by 6 bases. The CDR3 loop spans 14 amino acids. Germline V gene sequence: CDR1 SNHLY, CDR2 FYNNEI. CDR3 sequence reads: CASSTEGGVQPQHF. Written as DNA, the CDR3 is TGTGCCAGCAGCACAGAAGGGGGCGTTCAGCCCCAGCATTTT.

The chain combines TRBV18 with TRBJ2-3, with 13 nucleotides matching TRBD2. Germline CDR1 KGHSH, CDR2 LQKENI. This CDR3 has 16 residues. The V and J ends lost 2 bases and 5 bases, in that order; junction bases with no gene match: 4. The CDR3: CASSPTLAGGRDTQYF. The CDR3 DNA is TGTGCCAGCTCACCAACACTAGCGGGGGGGCGAGATACGCAGTATTTT.

V usage is TRBV11-2 and J usage is TRBJ2-1, with D perhaps matching TRBD2 (6 bases). Trimming left V 1 base short and J 2 bases short, with 9 bases between. CDR3 size: 15 residues. Germline CDR1 and CDR2: SGHAT and FQNNGV. The CDR3 protein is CASSLGGVPYNEQFF. The CDR3 bases are TGTGCCAGCAGCTTAGGCGGGGTGCCCTACAATGAGCAGTTCTTC.

This chain uses TRBV30 with TRBJ2-3, with 7 bases matching TRBD1. Trimming removed 0 bases from V and 4 bases from J; junction bases left unmatched: 10. The CDR3 has 16 residues. Germline CDR1 is GTSNPN and CDR2 is SVGIG (reference sequence). The CDR3 DNA follows: TGTGCCTGGAGTGTAGAGGGGGCGATTCTGGCAGATACGCAGTATTTT. Translating gives CAWSVEGAILADTQYF.

J is TRBJ2-5 and V is TRBV6-5; a weak D match, TRBD2 (6 bases). The better agreement between TRBJ2-7 and the DNA end casts doubt on the J call. Germline values: CDR1 MNHEY, CDR2 SVGAGI. This CDR3 has 13 residues. The CDR3 spells CASSTGLSYEQYF. The CDR3 DNA reads TGTGCCAGCAGTACCGGACTATCCTACGAGCAGTACTTC.

V usage is TRBV10-3 and J usage is TRBJ2-5, with TRBD1 matching 8 bases. Germline V gene sequence: CDR1 ENHRY, CDR2 SYGVKD. V shed 6 bases and J 4 bases; nucleotides not matched to a gene: 13. CDR3 length: 16 residues. The CDR3 is CAISTIIGQGRETQYF. Here the CDR3 DNA reads TGTGCCATCAGCACGATCATCGGACAGGGCCGAGAGACCCAGTACTTC.

A note on this clone: Relative to the germline gene, one junction end is altered; a read error may explain this. V gene TRBV7-7 combines with J gene TRBJ2-5, with TRBD2 matching 11 bases. CDR3 length: 16 residues. Germline CDR1 and CDR2: SSHAT and FNYEAQ (reference sequence). For the CDR3, the DNA is TGTGCCAGCAGCTTAGGCGGGACTAGCGGACAAGAAACCCAGTACTTC. Its translation: CASSLGGTSGQETQYF.